One and the same sample provided the 28 T cell receptor beta chains below, sequenced in a study of T cells in Graves' hyperthyroidism and ophthalmopathy. There were TCR beta CDR3 regions amplified from RNA transcripts. The HTBI primer set drove a first-round RT-PCR of the TCR CDR3. One entry per CDR3 protein, called by TCRdb with MiXCR from the multiplex PCR reads. Of 200,000 to 300,000 distinct CDR3 sequences listed, approximately 23% are singletons. Sequenced material: blood. The receptors originated from a woman between 40 and 55 years old with Graves' ophthalmopathy.

This clonotype appeared many times. V usage is TRBV27 and J usage is TRBJ2-5, with D perhaps TRBD1 or TRBD2 (6 bases each). In germline, CDR1 is MNHEY, CDR2 SMNVEV (reference sequence). CDR3 length equals 15 residues. Trimming took off 1 base at V and 4 bases at J, with 13 bases between the two ends. The chain's CDR3 is CASSLFGGLGETQYF. CDR3 sequence (DNA): TGTGCCAGCAGTTTATTTGGGGGGCTAGGAGAGACCCAGTACTTC.

CDR3 in amino acids: CASTSGAGYEQYF. CDR3 nucleotides: TGTGCCAGCACTAGCGGAGCGGGGTACGAGCAGTACTTC. J is TRBJ2-7 and V is TRBV7-6, with 7 bases aligning to TRBD2. CDR1 is SGHVS, CDR2 FNYEAQ, per germline. This CDR3 region has 13 residues. The trim removed 7 bases at V and 4 bases at J, leaving 7 bases unmatched.

The gene calls are TRBV7-8 and TRBJ2-1, with 8 bases fitting TRBD2. With V trimmed by 2 bases and J by 9 bases, 9 bases remained unmatched. This CDR3 is built from 15 residues. CDR1 and CDR2 (germline): SGHVS, FQNEAQ. CDR3 coding DNA: TGTGCCAGCAGCTTATCGGGACTAGTAAGTCCTGAGCAGTTCTTC. Protein product: CASSLSGLVSPEQFF.

There are a few counts of this clonotype. V is TRBV6-5 and J is TRBJ1-2; D is undetermined. Trimming removed 1 base from V and 4 bases from J, with 13 bases in between. Germline V lookup: CDR1 MNHEY, CDR2 SVGAGI. The CDR3 is 15 residues long. CDR3 amino acids: CASSYWQTASYGYTF. As DNA, the CDR3 is TGTGCCAGCAGTTACTGGCAGACTGCCAGCTATGGCTACACCTTC.

The V call is TRBV11-2, the J call TRBJ2-7; TRBD2 matches at 11 bases. V was pared by 1 base and J by 0 bases, with 8 bases of the junction left unmatched. CDR3 length equals 18 residues. Germline CDR1 and CDR2: SGHAT and FQNNGV. CDR3 sequence: CASSLGRASGRTSYEQYF. In DNA, the CDR3 is TGTGCCAGCAGCTTAGGTCGGGCTAGCGGGAGGACCTCCTACGAGCAGTACTTC.

This clonotype showed up many times. The V and J genes are TRBV6-2 or TRBV6-3 and TRBJ2-3; 12 bases agree with TRBD2. Germline CDR1 MNHEY, CDR2 SVGEGT. This CDR3 has 18 residues. With 0 bases clipped from V and 7 bases from J, the junction kept 11 bases outside the gene matches. The CDR3 DNA reads TGTGCCAGCAGTTACTCGAGGGTTGAACTAGCGGGAGGAAATACGCAGTATTTT. This sequence encodes CASSYSRVELAGGNTQYF.

V is TRBV29-1 and J is TRBJ2-2; no clear D. The CDR3 is 14 amino acids. Looked up from germline, CDR1 is SQVTM and CDR2 is ANQGSEA. The V gene lost 7 bases and the J gene lost 5 bases, with 17 bases spanning the gap. The CDR3 is CSARTLGRTGELFF. CDR3 sequence (DNA): TGCAGCGCCCGGACCCTAGGCCGAACCGGGGAGCTGTTTTTT.

The V and J genes are TRBV6-2 or TRBV6-3 and TRBJ1-1; unclear D gene. The CDR3 runs to 14 residues. Germline V gene data show CDR1 as MNHEY and CDR2 as SVGEGT. Trimming left V 2 bases short and J 5 bases short, with 12 bases between. The CDR3 region is CASSYEGSLTEAFF. CDR3 bases: TGTGCCAGCAGTTACGAGGGCTCCCTAACTGAAGCTTTCTTT.

In this sample, this clonotype turned up many times. Just one base apart from a much larger clone, this may be a read error. The J gene is TRBJ2-2, the V gene TRBV30, with unresolved D. Between the trimmed V and J ends, which lost 0 bases and 3 bases, there was a span of 5 bases. The CDR3 totals 13 residues. CDR1 GTSNPN and CDR2 SVGIG come from the germline V gene (reference sequence). This CDR3 reads CAWSVGYTGELFF. CDR3 bases: TGTGCCTGGAGTGTAGGTTACACCGGGGAGCTGTTTTTT. The full variable domain, its missing parts supplied by reference TRBV30 and TRBJ2-2, is SQTIHQWPATLVQPVGSPLSLECTVEGTSNPNLYWYRQAAGRGLQLLFYSVGIGQISSEVPQNLSASRPQDRQFILSSKKLLLSDSGFYLCAWSVGYTGELFFGEGSRLTVL.

This clonotype was counted many times. This chain links TRBV27 with TRBJ2-5; 7 nucleotides agree with TRBD2. V was pared by 1 base and J by 1 base, with 12 bases of the junction left unmatched. CDR1 MNHEY and CDR2 SMNVEV come from the germline V gene (reference sequence). The CDR3 runs 18 residues. The DNA for the CDR3 is TGTGCCAGCAGTTTATTTTCCCCCCCCGCTAGCGGCCAAGAGACCCAGTACTTC. This encodes CASSLFSPPASGQETQYF.

The chain couples TRBV2 to TRBJ1-2, with TRBD1 identical over 7 bases. The CDR3 sequence is 16 residues long. Losses at the gene ends were 5 bases for V and 6 bases for J; bases not matched to a gene: 15. From germline, CDR1 is SNHLY and CDR2 FYNNEI. The CDR3 DNA sequence: TGTGCCAGCAGTTCCCTCGACAGGGAGATTGGGGATGGCTACACCTTC. Translated: CASSSLDREIGDGYTF.

At least ten counts were recorded for this clonotype. The V and J genes are TRBV20-1 and TRBJ2-7; 8 bases line up with TRBD1. The J segment lost 4 bases and the V segment lost 0 bases, leaving 5 bases of the junction unmatched. The germline V gene has CDR1 DFQATT and CDR2 SNEGSKA (reference sequence). The CDR3 contains 14 residues. The CDR3 DNA reads TGCAGTGCTAGAGAAGAGACAGGGGTTTACGAGCAGTACTTC. This sequence encodes CSAREETGVYEQYF.

This clonotype has at least ten counts. V is TRBV5-1 and J is TRBJ2-2, with TRBD2 matching 9 bases. Germline CDR1 SGHRS, CDR2 YFSETQ. Trimming took 4 bases from V and 4 from J; bases not matched to a gene: 2. CDR3 length equals 14 residues. The CDR3 nucleotides are TGCGCCAGCAGCACACTAGCGGGCACCGGGGAGCTGTTTTTT. Amino acids: CASSTLAGTGELFF.

This clonotype was picked up a small number of times. The gene calls are TRBV5-1 and TRBJ1-2, with D possibly being TRBD1 (5 bases). Germline V gives CDR1 SGHRS, CDR2 YFSETQ. V was trimmed by 0 bases and J by 4 bases, leaving 10 bases between them. This CDR3 spans 14 amino acids. This CDR3 is CASSLGDGFYGYTF. CDR3 in DNA: TGCGCCAGCAGCTTGGGGGACGGCTTCTATGGCTACACCTTC.

This clonotype has ten or more counts. The J gene is TRBJ1-2, the V gene TRBV27; TRBD1 matches at 12 bases. In germline, CDR1 is MNHEY, CDR2 SMNVEV (reference sequence). V was pared by 3 bases and J by 8 bases, with 7 bases of the junction left unmatched. This CDR3 has 15 amino acids. The CDR3 reads CASSFRGQGAEGYTF. CDR3 bases: TGTGCCAGCAGTTTTAGGGGACAGGGGGCGGAGGGCTACACCTTC.

V and J are TRBV6-5 and TRBJ2-5, with a tentative D call TRBD2 (5 bases). The germline V gene encodes CDR1 MNHEY and CDR2 SVGAGI. V dropped 4 bases and J dropped 5 bases, with 17 bases sitting between them. CDR3 size: 15 residues. The CDR3 DNA sequence: TGTGCCAGCAGTTTAGGAGCGGCCGTCCGGGAGACCCAGTACTTC. Translated: CASSLGAAVRETQYF.

This clonotype showed up many times. The chain uses TRBV19 and TRBJ2-5; no reliable D call. This CDR3 spans 12 amino acids. The V end lost 1 base, the J end lost 4 bases, and 4 bases lay between the germline ends. Per germline, CDR1 LNHDA and CDR2 SQIVND (reference sequence). CDR3 DNA: TGTGCCAGTAGTATAGCAGGAGAGACCCAGTACTTC. It codes for CASSIAGETQYF.

This clonotype appeared many times. V usage is TRBV5-4 and J usage is TRBJ2-7; 9 positions agree with TRBD2. Losses at the gene ends were 1 base for V and 0 bases for J; bases not matched to a gene: 8. This CDR3 is built from 17 residues. Germline V gene lookup returns CDR1 SGHNT and CDR2 YYREEE (reference sequence). In nucleotides, the CDR3 is TGTGCCAGCAGCTTGAGGTTAGGTAGCGGGAGCTCCTACGAGCAGTACTTC. Protein product: CASSLRLGSGSSYEQYF.

This rearrangement joins TRBV12-3 or TRBV12-4 to TRBJ1-2; D not resolved. V gave up 5 bases and J gave up 1 base, with 8 bases separating them. CDR3 length: 13 residues. This chain's CDR3 is CASSKASNYGYTF. CDR3 coding DNA: TGTGCCAGCAGTAAAGCCAGTAACTATGGCTACACCTTC.

The chain links TRBV28 to TRBJ2-4, with D perhaps TRBD2 (5 bases). V was shortened by 4 bases and J by 10 bases, with 17 bases between the two germline ends. Germline V lookup: CDR1 MDHEN, CDR2 SYDVKM. This CDR3 has 14 amino acids. CDR3 amino acids: CASSYSERAAIQYF. The CDR3 DNA reads TGTGCCAGCAGTTATAGCGAGAGGGCCGCTATTCAGTACTTC.

This clonotype was seen at least ten times. V gene TRBV5-1 combines with J gene TRBJ2-7, with 16 bases that match TRBD2. This CDR3 contains 19 residues. With V trimmed by 1 base and J by 5 bases, 12 bases remained unmatched. Per the germline V gene, CDR1 is SGHRS and CDR2 is YFSETQ. This CDR3 is CASSLQTHGTSGRADEQYF. As DNA, the CDR3 is TGCGCCAGCAGCTTGCAAACGCATGGGACTAGCGGGAGGGCAGACGAGCAGTACTTC. Together with reference TRBV5-1 and TRBJ2-7, the CDR3 gives the full variable domain: KAGVTQTPRYLIKTRGQQVTLSCSPISGHRSVSWYQQTPGQGLQFLFEYFSETQRNKGNFPGRFSGRQFSNSRSEMNVSTLELGDSALYLCASSLQTHGTSGRADEQYFGPGTRLTVT.

The gene calls are TRBV6-1 and TRBJ1-1; maybe TRBD1 (5 bases). Trimming removed 5 bases from V and 5 bases from J, with 18 bases in between. This CDR3 region has 15 residues. The germline CDR1 and CDR2 sequences are MNHNS and SASEGT. The CDR3: CASSTFGRGRTEAFF. CDR3 nucleotides: TGTGCCAGCAGTACCTTCGGACGGGGGAGGACTGAAGCTTTCTTT.

The J gene is TRBJ1-5, the V gene TRBV7-8, with D perhaps TRBD1 (6 bases). The CDR3 runs to 17 residues. Germline CDR1 and CDR2: SGHVS and FQNEAQ. V lost 5 bases and J 4 bases, leaving 21 bases between the germline ends. The CDR3 sequence is CASSPRGDQASNQPQHF. The DNA for the CDR3 is TGTGCCAGCAGCCCAAGGGGGGACCAAGCCTCTAATCAGCCCCAGCATTTT.

In its sample, this clonotype was seen many times. The chain employs TRBV24-1 and TRBJ2-7; 10 bases are shared with TRBD1. The CDR3 sequence is 14 residues long. Germline assignment: CDR1 KGHDR and CDR2 SFDVKD. Trimming at V came to 5 bases and at J to 4 bases, leaving 4 bases not matched to a gene. CDR3 nucleotide sequence: TGTGCCACCAGTGGGGGACAGGGGTCGTACGAGCAGTACTTC. This codes for CATSGGQGSYEQYF.

The chain couples TRBV12-3 or TRBV12-4 to TRBJ2-5; D possibly matches TRBD1 or TRBD2 (6 bases each). The CDR3 is made up of 14 amino acids. Between the trimmed V and J ends, which lost 2 bases and 5 bases, there was a span of 12 bases. The DNA of the CDR3 is TGTGCCAGCAGTTTATCGGGGGCGGACGAGACCCAGTACTTC. Translating it yields CASSLSGADETQYF.

This clonotype appeared many times. The J gene is TRBJ2-7, the V gene TRBV19, with TRBD1 matching 9 bases. V was clipped by 6 bases and J by 3 bases; unmatched bases: 9. Germline V gene sequence: CDR1 LNHDA, CDR2 SQIVND (reference sequence). The CDR3 runs 15 residues. The CDR3 nucleotides read TGTGCCAGTAGCAACCGGGACAGGGCTATCTACGAGCAGTACTTC. Its translation: CASSNRDRAIYEQYF.

This clonotype was seen more than once but under ten times. The chain combines TRBV28 with TRBJ2-7, with a possible D match to TRBD1 (6 bases). Germline V lookup: CDR1 MDHEN, CDR2 SYDVKM. This CDR3 comprises 14 residues. V was shortened by 8 bases and J by 2 bases, with 16 bases between the two germline ends. CDR3 nucleotide sequence: TGTGCCAGCGGGAAAGACAGGTTAGCCTACGAGCAGTACTTC. Amino acid sequence: CASGKDRLAYEQYF.

This clonotype showed up many times. The chain couples TRBV10-3 to TRBJ2-7, with 9 nucleotides matching TRBD2. The length of the CDR3 is 14 residues. V lost 0 bases, J lost 7 bases, and 4 bases stayed unmatched. Germline CDR1 ENHRY, CDR2 SYGVKD. The CDR3 here is CAISESSGSREQYF. As DNA, the CDR3 is TGTGCCATCAGTGAGTCTAGCGGGAGTAGGGAGCAGTACTTC.